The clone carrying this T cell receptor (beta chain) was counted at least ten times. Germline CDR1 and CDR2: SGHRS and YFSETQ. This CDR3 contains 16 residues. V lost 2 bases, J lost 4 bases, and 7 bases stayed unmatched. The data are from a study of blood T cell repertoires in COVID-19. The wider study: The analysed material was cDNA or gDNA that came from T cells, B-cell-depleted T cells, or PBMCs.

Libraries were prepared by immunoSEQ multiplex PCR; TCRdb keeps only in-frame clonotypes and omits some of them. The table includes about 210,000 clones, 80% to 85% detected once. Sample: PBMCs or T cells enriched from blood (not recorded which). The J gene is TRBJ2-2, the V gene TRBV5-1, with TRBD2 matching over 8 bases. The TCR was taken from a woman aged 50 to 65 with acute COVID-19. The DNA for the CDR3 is TGCGCCAGCAGCTTCGGGAGGGGCAGGGTCACCGGGGAGCTGTTTTTT. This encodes CASSFGRGRVTGELFF.